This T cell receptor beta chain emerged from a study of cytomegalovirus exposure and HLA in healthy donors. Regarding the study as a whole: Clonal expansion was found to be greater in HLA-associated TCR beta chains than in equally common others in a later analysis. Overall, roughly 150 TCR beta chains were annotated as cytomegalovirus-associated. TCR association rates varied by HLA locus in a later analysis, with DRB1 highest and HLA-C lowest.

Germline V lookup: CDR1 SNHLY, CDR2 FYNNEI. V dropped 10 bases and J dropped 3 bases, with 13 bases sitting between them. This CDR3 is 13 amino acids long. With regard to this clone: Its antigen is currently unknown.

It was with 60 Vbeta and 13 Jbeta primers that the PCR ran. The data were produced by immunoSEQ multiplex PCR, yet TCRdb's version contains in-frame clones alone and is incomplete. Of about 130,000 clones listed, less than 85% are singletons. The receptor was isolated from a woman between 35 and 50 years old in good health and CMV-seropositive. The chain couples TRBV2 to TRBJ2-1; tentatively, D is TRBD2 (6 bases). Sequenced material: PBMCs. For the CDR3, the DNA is TGTGCCACCTCTCGGGAGTACTACAATGAGCAGTTCTTC. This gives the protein CATSREYYNEQFF.